The subject of this entry is one T cell receptor beta chain. This CDR3 is built from 14 residues. V trimming: 5 bases; J trimming: 7 bases; junction bases outside the gene matches: 10. CDR1 MNHNY and CDR2 SVGAGI come from the germline V gene (reference sequence). Method: immunoSEQ multiplex PCR; TCRdb's copy keeps in-frame clones and lacks some. The data contain some 2,500,000 clones, about 90% of them singletons. The record originates from a study of shared clonotypes between healthy human individuals. The chain employs TRBV6-6 and TRBJ1-1, with TRBD1 matching 7 bases. The sample was naive CD4+ T cells from PBMCs. Described subset: CD45RA+ positively selected. The origin of this receptor is a man between 18 and 35 years old in good health. Some clones in this sample may be carry-over from other donors' samples. CDR3 in amino acids: CASSGRQGAGEAFF. The DNA for the CDR3 is TGTGCCAGCAGTGGACGACAGGGTGCGGGTGAAGCTTTCTTT.